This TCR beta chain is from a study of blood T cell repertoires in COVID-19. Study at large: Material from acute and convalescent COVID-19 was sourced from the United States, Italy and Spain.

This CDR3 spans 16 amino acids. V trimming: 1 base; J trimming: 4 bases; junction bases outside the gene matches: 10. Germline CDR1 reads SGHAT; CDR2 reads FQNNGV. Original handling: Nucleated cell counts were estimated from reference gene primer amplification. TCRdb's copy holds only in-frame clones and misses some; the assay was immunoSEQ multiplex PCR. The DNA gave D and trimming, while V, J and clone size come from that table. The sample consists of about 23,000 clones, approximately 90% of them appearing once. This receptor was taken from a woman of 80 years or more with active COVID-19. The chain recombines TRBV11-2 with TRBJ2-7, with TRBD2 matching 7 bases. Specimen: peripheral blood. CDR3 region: CASSLASGGGGYEQYF. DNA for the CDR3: TGTGCCAGCAGCTTAGCCAGTGGCGGGGGTGGATACGAGCAGTACTTC. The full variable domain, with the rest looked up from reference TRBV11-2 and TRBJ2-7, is EAGVAQSPRYKIIEKRQSVAFWCNPISGHATLYWYQQILGQGPKLLIQFQNNGVVDDSQLPKDRFSAERLKGVDSTLKIQPAKLEDSAVYLCASSLASGGGGYEQYFGPGTRLTVT.